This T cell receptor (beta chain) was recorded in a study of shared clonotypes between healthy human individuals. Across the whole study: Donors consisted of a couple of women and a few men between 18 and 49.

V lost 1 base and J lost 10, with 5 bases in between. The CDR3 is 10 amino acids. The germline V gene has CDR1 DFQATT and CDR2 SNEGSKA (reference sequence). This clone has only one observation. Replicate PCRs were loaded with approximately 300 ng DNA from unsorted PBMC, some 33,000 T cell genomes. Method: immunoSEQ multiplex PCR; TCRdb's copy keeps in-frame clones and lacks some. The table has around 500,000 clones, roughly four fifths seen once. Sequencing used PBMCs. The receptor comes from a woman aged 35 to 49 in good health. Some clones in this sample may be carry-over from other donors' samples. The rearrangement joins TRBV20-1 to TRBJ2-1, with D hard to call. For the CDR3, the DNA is TGCAGTGCTAGAGTCAGAGAGCAGTTCTTC. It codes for CSARVREQFF.